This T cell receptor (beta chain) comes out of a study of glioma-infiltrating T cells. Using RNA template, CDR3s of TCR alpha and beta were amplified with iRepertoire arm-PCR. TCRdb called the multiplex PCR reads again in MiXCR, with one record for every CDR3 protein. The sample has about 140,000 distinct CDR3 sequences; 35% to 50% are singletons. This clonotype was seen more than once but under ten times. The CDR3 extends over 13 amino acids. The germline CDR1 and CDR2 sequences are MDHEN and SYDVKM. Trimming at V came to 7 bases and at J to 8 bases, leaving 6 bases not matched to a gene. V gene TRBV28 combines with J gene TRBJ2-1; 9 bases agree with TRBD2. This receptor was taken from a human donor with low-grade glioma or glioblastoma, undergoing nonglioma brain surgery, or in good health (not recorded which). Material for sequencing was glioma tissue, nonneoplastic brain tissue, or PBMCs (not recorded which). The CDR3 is CASKLAGIDEQFF. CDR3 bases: TGTGCCAGCAAACTAGCGGGTATTGATGAGCAGTTCTTC.